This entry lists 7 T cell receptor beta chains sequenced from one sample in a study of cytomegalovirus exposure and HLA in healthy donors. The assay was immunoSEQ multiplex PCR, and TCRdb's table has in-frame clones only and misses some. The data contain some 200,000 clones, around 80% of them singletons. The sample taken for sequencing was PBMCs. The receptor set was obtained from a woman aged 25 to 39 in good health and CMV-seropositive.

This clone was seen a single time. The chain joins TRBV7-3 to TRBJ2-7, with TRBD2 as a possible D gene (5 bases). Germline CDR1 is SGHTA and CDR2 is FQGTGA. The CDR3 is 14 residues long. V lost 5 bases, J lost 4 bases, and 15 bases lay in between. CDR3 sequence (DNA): TGTGCCAGCAGCCCCCGGGGTCGCCCATACGAGCAGTACTTC. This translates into CASSPRGRPYEQYF.

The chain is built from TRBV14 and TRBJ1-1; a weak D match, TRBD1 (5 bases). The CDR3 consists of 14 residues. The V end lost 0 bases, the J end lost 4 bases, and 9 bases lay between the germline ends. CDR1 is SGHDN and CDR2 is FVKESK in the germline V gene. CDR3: CASSQDRGFTEAFF. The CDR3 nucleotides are TGTGCCAGCAGCCAAGATCGGGGGTTCACTGAAGCTTTCTTT.

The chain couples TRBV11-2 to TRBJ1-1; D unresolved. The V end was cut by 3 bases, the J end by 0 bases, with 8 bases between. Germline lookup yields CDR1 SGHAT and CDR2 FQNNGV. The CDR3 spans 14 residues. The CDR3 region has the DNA TGTGCCAGCAGCTTGAAGGAGGTGAACACTGAAGCTTTCTTT. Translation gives CASSLKEVNTEAFF.

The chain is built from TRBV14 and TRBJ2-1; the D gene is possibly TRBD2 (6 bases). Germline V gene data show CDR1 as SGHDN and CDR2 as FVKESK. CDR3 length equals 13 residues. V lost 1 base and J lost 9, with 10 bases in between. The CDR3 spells CASSQGRGGEQFF. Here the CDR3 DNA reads TGTGCCAGCAGCCAAGGGCGGGGTGGTGAGCAGTTCTTC.

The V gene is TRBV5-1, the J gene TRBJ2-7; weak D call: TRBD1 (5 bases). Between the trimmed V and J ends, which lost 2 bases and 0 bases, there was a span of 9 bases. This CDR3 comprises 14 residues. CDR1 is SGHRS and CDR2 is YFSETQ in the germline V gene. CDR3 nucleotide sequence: TGCGCCAGCAGCTTTTTGACAGACTCCTACGAGCAGTACTTC. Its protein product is CASSFLTDSYEQYF.

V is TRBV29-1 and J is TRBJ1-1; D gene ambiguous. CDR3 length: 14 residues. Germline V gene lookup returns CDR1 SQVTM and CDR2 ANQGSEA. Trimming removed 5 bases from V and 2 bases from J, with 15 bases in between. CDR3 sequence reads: CSVLVAELNTEAFF. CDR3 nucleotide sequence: TGCAGCGTTTTGGTCGCAGAACTAAACACTGAAGCTTTCTTT.

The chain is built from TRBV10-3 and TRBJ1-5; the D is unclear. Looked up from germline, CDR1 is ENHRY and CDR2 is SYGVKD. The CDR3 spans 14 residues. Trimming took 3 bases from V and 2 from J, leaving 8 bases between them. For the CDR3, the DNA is TGTGCCATCAGTGACTCCCAGGGCAATCAGCCCCAGCATTTT. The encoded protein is CAISDSQGNQPQHF.